Given below is one T cell receptor beta chain in context. The data belong to a study of T cell changes during pregnancy in multiple sclerosis. The protocol was immunoSEQ multiplex PCR, while the TCRdb copy is restricted to in-frame clones and leaves out a portion. The profile shows about 75,000 clones, approximately 95% of them singletons. V was trimmed by 6 bases and J by 4 bases, leaving 7 bases between them. This CDR3 has 12 amino acids. Germline V lookup: CDR1 SEHNR, CDR2 FQNEAQ (reference sequence). This receptor was identified in a female donor with multiple sclerosis, enrolled in a pregnancy study. The sequencing here drew on CD4+ T cells from peripheral blood mononuclear cells, taken after pregnancy. The chain combines TRBV7-9 with TRBJ1-3, with D uncertain. CDR3 amino acids: CASSPRGNTIYF. Here the CDR3 DNA reads TGTGCCAGCAGTCCGAGAGGAAACACCATATATTTT.